The 28 T cell receptor beta chains reported below all come from one sample, sequenced in a study of T-cell reconstitution after alpha-beta-depleted transplantation in children. This sample's TCRbeta library carried unique molecular identifier barcodes. Each CDR3 protein is one row after TCRdb ran MiXCR on the PCR reads. The sample holds more than 450,000 distinct CDR3 sequences, 15% to 20% seen once. The sample consisted of PBMCs from the stem cell graft donor, taken from the stem cell graft. These receptors all come from a human donor who donated a stem cell graft to a child with acute lymphoblastic leukemia.

The rearrangement uses TRBV5-1 and TRBJ2-1; tentatively, D is TRBD2 (6 bases). The germline V gene has CDR1 SGHRS and CDR2 YFSETQ. V dropped 4 bases and J dropped 7 bases, with 18 bases sitting between them. This CDR3 contains 15 residues. The CDR3 nucleotides read TGCGCCAGCAGCCTGGGACTCCTTCCTACGAATGAGCAGTTCTTC. Residues: CASSLGLLPTNEQFF.

This clonotype was counted many times. The genes are TRBV7-6 and TRBJ2-7; D ambiguous. This CDR3 contains 13 residues. Germline assignment: CDR1 SGHVS and CDR2 FNYEAQ. Trimming shortened V by 1 base and J by 7 bases, and 11 bases separated the two germline ends. For the CDR3, the DNA is TGTGCCAGCAGCTTAGATGGCGTGGGGGAGCAGTACTTC. It yields the protein CASSLDGVGEQYF.

The sample holds a few counts of this clonotype. This chain uses TRBV5-1 with TRBJ2-7; 14 nucleotides line up with TRBD2. In germline, CDR1 is SGHRS, CDR2 YFSETQ. The V segment lost 0 bases and the J segment 1 base; nucleotides outside the gene matches: 6. This CDR3 contains 18 residues. This chain's CDR3 is CASSLGKGLAGESYEQYF. Written as DNA, the CDR3 is TGCGCCAGCAGCTTGGGGAAGGGACTAGCGGGAGAATCCTACGAGCAGTACTTC.

The DNA of the CDR3 is TGCGCCAGCAGCTTGGCACGGACTACCCACGCAGATACGCAGTATTTT. Translating it yields CASSLARTTHADTQYF. V gene TRBV5-1 combines with J gene TRBJ2-3; the D gene is possibly TRBD2 (6 bases). In germline, CDR1 is SGHRS, CDR2 YFSETQ. V was shortened by 0 bases and J by 4 bases, with 15 bases between the two germline ends. The CDR3 has 16 residues.

The chain recombines TRBV9 with TRBJ2-1; possible D gene TRBD2, 5 bases. The CDR3 spans 17 residues. V shed 3 bases and J shed 9 bases, with 25 bases lying between them. Per germline, CDR1 SGDLS and CDR2 YYNGEE. CDR3: CASSAISGVPRAGEQFF. CDR3 in DNA: TGTGCCAGCAGCGCCATCAGCGGTGTCCCGAGGGCGGGTGAGCAGTTCTTC.

This clonotype has more than one count but fewer than ten. This chain uses TRBV6-2 or TRBV6-3 with TRBJ2-1, with TRBD1 matching 9 bases. V lost 7 bases and J lost 7; bases outside the gene matches: 8. Germline CDR1 and CDR2: MNHEY and SVGEGT. The CDR3 is made up of 14 amino acids. The CDR3 sequence: CASTGTGIWNEQFF. DNA for the CDR3: TGTGCCAGCACCGGGACAGGGATATGGAATGAGCAGTTCTTC.

V usage is TRBV5-1 and J usage is TRBJ1-3; no clear D gene. Between the trimmed V and J ends, which lost 0 bases and 7 bases, there was a span of 11 bases. CDR1 and CDR2 (germline): SGHRS, YFSETQ. The CDR3 covers 14 residues. CDR3 in DNA: TGCGCCAGCAGCTTGGGGGGTGAATGGAACACCATATATTTT. Amino acids: CASSLGGEWNTIYF.

V usage is TRBV7-3 and J usage is TRBJ2-7; a weak D match, TRBD2 (6 bases). Trimming took 2 bases from V and 1 from J, leaving 9 bases between them. The CDR3 spans 14 residues. Germline V gene sequence: CDR1 SGHTA, CDR2 FQGTGA. CDR3 in amino acids: CASSLDGRSYEQYF. In DNA, the CDR3 is TGTGCCAGCAGCTTAGATGGGAGGTCCTACGAGCAGTACTTC.

The CDR3 DNA reads as TGTGCCAGTAGTATCGTGGCAGGGGTCCCACAAGAGACCCAGTACTTC. Translation: CASSIVAGVPQETQYF. The rearrangement uses TRBV19 and TRBJ2-5; possible D gene TRBD1, 6 bases. V was pared by 3 bases and J by 2 bases, with 16 bases between. The CDR3 spans 16 residues. Per the germline V gene, CDR1 is LNHDA and CDR2 is SQIVND (reference sequence).

This chain uses TRBV30 with TRBJ2-2; maybe TRBD2 (5 bases). Germline lookup yields CDR1 GTSNPN and CDR2 SVGIG (reference sequence). V lost 0 bases and J 2 bases, leaving 10 bases between the germline ends. CDR3 length: 15 residues. The CDR3 coding sequence is TGTGCCTGGAGTGTTAGGGAGACTAACACCGGGGAGCTGTTTTTT. Protein: CAWSVRETNTGELFF.

In this sample, this clonotype turned up a few times. The chain employs TRBV5-1 and TRBJ1-1; tentative D call: TRBD1 (6 bases). Germline values: CDR1 SGHRS, CDR2 YFSETQ. The germline V and J ends were trimmed by 3 bases and 4 bases, with 16 bases remaining between them. The CDR3 totals 15 residues. The CDR3: CASSYLQTGSTEAFF. CDR3 DNA sequence: TGCGCCAGCAGCTATTTACAAACAGGGAGCACTGAAGCTTTCTTT.

About this clonotype itself: The junction departs from germline at one end; a sequencing error may be responsible. The chain recombines TRBV20-1 with TRBJ1-2; TRBD1 matches 10 bases. CDR1 is DFQATT, CDR2 SNEGSKA, per germline (reference sequence). The CDR3 contains 10 residues. The CDR3 DNA is TGCAGTGCCTCGACAGGGGGCGTTGCTTTC. It codes for CSASTGGVAF.

This clonotype was counted only a few times. The V and J genes are TRBV18 and TRBJ1-4; D gene uncertain. Germline loops: CDR1 KGHSH, CDR2 LQKENI. The CDR3 extends over 13 amino acids. Trimming took off 3 bases at V and 4 bases at J, with 6 bases between the two ends. CDR3 in amino acids: CASSPPGNEKLFF. CDR3 sequence (DNA): TGTGCCAGCTCACCCCCGGGTAATGAAAAACTGTTTTTT.

This clonotype came up a few times. The chain couples TRBV19 to TRBJ2-1, with TRBD1 matching 10 bases. This CDR3 has 15 residues. Germline V CDR1 and CDR2: LNHDA, SQIVND (reference sequence). The V and J ends lost 7 bases and 9 bases, in that order; junction bases with no gene match: 12. The CDR3 nucleotides read TGTGCCAGTAACGACCGGGACAGGGGTGTGGGTGAGCAGTTCTTC. This gives the protein CASNDRDRGVGEQFF.

This clonotype was picked up many times. The V and J genes are TRBV9 and TRBJ2-2; D is possibly TRBD1 (6 bases). This CDR3 is built from 14 residues. Germline assignment: CDR1 SGDLS and CDR2 YYNGEE. The ends were cut back, 3 bases at V and 7 bases at J, with 13 bases in the middle. CDR3 in amino acids: CASSAYRDGGELFF. DNA for the CDR3: TGTGCCAGCAGCGCGTACAGGGACGGCGGGGAGCTGTTTTTT.

This clonotype was picked up a small number of times. The chain uses TRBV24-1 and TRBJ1-1; D call uncertain. This CDR3 is built from 13 residues. V dropped 4 bases and J dropped 0 bases, with 5 bases sitting between them. CDR1 KGHDR and CDR2 SFDVKD come from the germline V gene. CDR3 DNA: TGTGCCACCAGTGACAAATTGAACACTGAAGCTTTCTTT. It yields the protein CATSDKLNTEAFF.

This clonotype was picked up a small number of times. V and J are TRBV20-1 and TRBJ2-6, with TRBD2 identical over 12 bases. Unmatched junction bases numbered 6, after V lost 3 bases and J lost 0 bases. CDR3 size: 18 residues. Germline V CDR1 and CDR2: DFQATT, SNEGSKA (reference sequence). CDR3 nucleotides: TGCAGTGCTAGGCCTAGCGGGAGGGCTTTCTCTGGGGCCAACGTCCTGACTTTC. Translation: CSARPSGRAFSGANVLTF.

This clonotype turned up a few times. The CDR3 bases are TGCAGTGCTAGACAGGACAATCAGCCCCAGCATTTT. This codes for CSARQDNQPQHF. The chain carries TRBV20-1 and TRBJ1-5; D ambiguous. Germline CDR1 and CDR2: DFQATT and SNEGSKA (reference sequence). The CDR3 is 12 amino acids. The V gene lost 2 bases and the J gene lost 3 bases, with 5 bases spanning the gap.

The gene calls are TRBV12-3 or TRBV12-4 and TRBJ1-1; D is unclear. With 4 bases removed from V and 2 bases from J, the gap between germline ends came to 11 bases. This CDR3 is 14 amino acids long. The CDR3 loop is CASSSHMGNTEAFF. DNA for the CDR3: TGTGCCAGCAGTTCCCATATGGGTAACACTGAAGCTTTCTTT.

V is TRBV7-2 and J is TRBJ2-1; possible D gene TRBD2, 5 bases. Germline loops: CDR1 SGHTA, CDR2 FQGNSA. Trimming removed 5 bases from V and 10 bases from J, with 12 bases in between. The CDR3 runs to 12 residues. The CDR3 here is CASSHGEGEQFF. The CDR3 DNA is TGTGCCAGCAGCCACGGGGAAGGCGAGCAGTTCTTC.

This clonotype was seen more than once but under ten times. The chain couples TRBV9 to TRBJ2-3; D is perhaps TRBD2 (5 bases). V lost 0 bases and J 2 bases, leaving 10 bases between the germline ends. Germline-derived CDR1 and CDR2 are SGDLS and YYNGEE. The CDR3 is 15 residues long. The CDR3 region is CASSVGAGFTDTQYF. The DNA for the CDR3 is TGTGCCAGCAGCGTAGGGGCGGGTTTCACAGATACGCAGTATTTT.

V gene TRBV5-6 combines with J gene TRBJ2-7; D is ambiguous. The CDR3 extends over 13 amino acids. Germline V CDR1 and CDR2: SGHDT, YYEEEE. Trimming left V 2 bases short and J 3 bases short, with 9 bases between. The CDR3 DNA reads as TGTGCCAGCAGCTTTACTATATTCTACGAGCAGTACTTC. Translating it yields CASSFTIFYEQYF.

The table lists this clonotype with a few counts. The chain couples TRBV10-1 to TRBJ2-1; 11 bases map to TRBD2. The CDR3 extends over 16 amino acids. The germline V gene encodes CDR1 WNHNN and CDR2 SYGVQD (reference sequence). Losses at the gene ends were 3 bases for V and 7 bases for J; bases not matched to a gene: 8. CDR3 region: CASSDYSGRAGNEQFF. In nucleotides, the CDR3 is TGCGCCAGCAGTGACTATAGCGGGAGGGCCGGGAATGAGCAGTTCTTC.

CDR3 sequence reads: CASTFSGGYNEQFF. The CDR3 bases are TGCGCCAGCACATTTTCGGGAGGCTACAATGAGCAGTTCTTC. The chain is built from TRBV5-1 and TRBJ2-1; 7 bases match TRBD2. Trimming removed 6 bases from V and 3 bases from J; junction bases left unmatched: 6. The germline V gene has CDR1 SGHRS and CDR2 YFSETQ. The CDR3 covers 14 residues. The whole variable domain, filled in from reference TRBV5-1 and TRBJ2-1, reads KAGVTQTPRYLIKTRGQQVTLSCSPISGHRSVSWYQQTPGQGLQFLFEYFSETQRNKGNFPGRFSGRQFSNSRSEMNVSTLELGDSALYLCASTFSGGYNEQFFGPGTRLTVL.

V is TRBV30 and J is TRBJ2-3, with D maybe TRBD2 (6 bases). Looked up from germline, CDR1 is GTSNPN and CDR2 is SVGIG (reference sequence). This CDR3 is 13 amino acids long. In nucleotides, the CDR3 is TGTGCGCTGGCTAGCGCAAGCACAGATACGCAGTATTTT. Encoded protein: CALASASTDTQYF.

The chain joins TRBV5-6 to TRBJ1-2; D not resolved. V lost 0 bases and J 4 bases, leaving 13 bases between the germline ends. The CDR3 runs to 15 residues. Germline lookup yields CDR1 SGHDT and CDR2 YYEEEE. In nucleotides, the CDR3 is TGTGCCAGCAGCTTGGAAGGGAGCACGTTCTATGGCTACACCTTC. It yields the protein CASSLEGSTFYGYTF.

The CDR3 protein is CASSLAQAQYF. The CDR3 DNA is TGTGCCAGCAGCTTAGCGCAGGCCCAGTACTTC. The chain links TRBV7-2 to TRBJ2-5; D ambiguous. V dropped 0 bases and J dropped 9 bases, with 5 bases sitting between them. The CDR3 is 11 amino acids. Per germline, CDR1 SGHTA and CDR2 FQGNSA.

The sample holds many counts of this clonotype. This chain joins TRBV5-1 and TRBJ2-1; D gene uncertain. The germline gives CDR1 SGHRS, CDR2 YFSETQ. The CDR3 spans 13 residues. Deletions cut 0 bases from V and 8 bases from J, with 9 bases between. The DNA of the CDR3 is TGCGCCAGCAGCTTGGCAAGAGGCGATGAGCAGTTCTTC. Amino acids: CASSLARGDEQFF. Full variable domain (remainder filled in from reference TRBV5-1 and TRBJ2-1): KAGVTQTPRYLIKTRGQQVTLSCSPISGHRSVSWYQQTPGQGLQFLFEYFSETQRNKGNFPGRFSGRQFSNSRSEMNVSTLELGDSALYLCASSLARGDEQFFGPGTRLTVL.